This is a list of T cell receptor beta chains from one sample in a study of T cells in Graves' hyperthyroidism and ophthalmopathy. Via MiXCR, TCRdb re-called the multiplex PCR reads, giving one row per CDR3 protein. The sample records approximately 360,000 distinct CDR3 sequences, roughly 25% being singletons. The sequencing sample was made of blood. The source is a man in his fifties or sixties with Graves' hyperthyroidism. The CDR3 runs from the conserved cysteine through the conserved F or W. Fields, in order: CDR3 DNA, CDR3 protein, CDR3 length, V gene, clone size, D gene, J gene. D genes are given only for firm matches. Expanded clones get a size class; other rows say once, few or many, or leave the size out.

TGTGCCAGCAGGCGAGGGGGTCCCCAACCCCGGTACTTC	CASRRGGPQPRYF	13	TRBV13	.	.	TRBJ2-5
TGTGCCAGTAGTAGCGGGGGCTTATGGACGCAGTATTTT	CASSSGGLWTQYF	13	TRBV19	.	.	TRBJ2-3
TGTGCCATCAGTGGGGCACAGGGGGGCTTCCTATCGCAGTATTTT	CAISGAQGGFLSQYF	15	TRBV10-3	.	TRBD1	TRBJ2-3
TGTGCCAGCAGCTTAGAGCGTGGGAAGTACAATGAGCAGTTCTTC	CASSLERGKYNEQFF	15	TRBV11-2	many	.	TRBJ2-1
TGTGCCAGCAGCCAAGATATGGTAGCGGGAGGGTTCGGGGAGCTGTTTTTT	CASSQDMVAGGFGELFF	17	TRBV3-1	.	TRBD2	TRBJ2-2
TGCGCCAGCAGTCTCCGGGGGACGGGAGGACTGGGCACCGGGGAGCTGTTTTTT	CASSLRGTGGLGTGELFF	18	TRBV10-2	.	TRBD2	TRBJ2-2
TGTGCCTGGATTAATCTATATGGCTACACCTTC	CAWINLYGYTF	11	TRBV30	many	.	TRBJ1-2
TGTGCCAGCAGAACGACTAGCGGTACGGGAGGCGGGACGCAGTATTTT	CASRTTSGTGGGTQYF	16	TRBV6-2/TRBV6-3	.	TRBD2	TRBJ2-3
TGTGCCAGCAGTTTAAAGGGCAGCCCGAACACTGAAGCTTTCTTT	CASSLKGSPNTEAFF	15	TRBV27	many	.	TRBJ1-1
TGCAGCGTTCTTGGGACAGCGTCTGTCGAGACCCAGTACTTC	CSVLGTASVETQYF	14	TRBV29-1	few	TRBD1	TRBJ2-5
TGTGCCAGCAGTTTAGTGTTAGGGGCAGCGGGAGGGCATGAGCAGTTCTTC	CASSLVLGAAGGHEQFF	17	TRBV12-3/TRBV12-4	many	TRBD2	TRBJ2-1
TGTGCCAGCAGCATCGGGACAGTTAACTATGGCTACACCTTC	CASSIGTVNYGYTF	14	TRBV11-3	.	TRBD1	TRBJ1-2
TGTGCCAGCAGCCAACCCAGCGGTGCAGGGCGGGAAGAGACCCAGTACTTC	CASSQPSGAGREETQYF	17	TRBV3-1	many	.	TRBJ2-5
TGCGCCAGCAGCCCGGCAGGGGGTTCGGAGACCCAGTACTTC	CASSPAGGSETQYF	14	TRBV5-1	few	TRBD1	TRBJ2-5
TGTGCCAGCAGCCAAGATCTTGGGACAGGGGTCTACGAGCAGTACTTC	CASSQDLGTGVYEQYF	16	TRBV3-1	many	TRBD1	TRBJ2-7
TGTGCCAGCCATCCTACAGGGAATGGGGCCAACGTCCTGACTTTC	CASHPTGNGANVLTF	15	TRBV19	.	.	TRBJ2-6
TGCAGCGTTGTGGCGGGACCCTCCTACGAGCAGTACTTC	CSVVAGPSYEQYF	13	TRBV29-1	.	.	TRBJ2-7
TGTGCCAGTAGTAGGTTTGGCTACGAGCAGTACTTC	CASSRFGYEQYF	12	TRBV19	.	.	TRBJ2-7
TGTGCCAGCAGCCAAGAAAGCTGGGGGCAGGCTTTCTTT	CASSQESWGQAFF	13	TRBV4-2	.	.	TRBJ1-1
TGCAGTGCAGGCCAGGGCTGGGTTGAAAAACTGTTTTTT	CSAGQGWVEKLFF	13	TRBV20-1	.	.	TRBJ1-4
TGCAGTGCTGTACCCCGGGACGTCCAAGTCAAAAACATTCAGTACTTC	CSAVPRDVQVKNIQYF	16	TRBV20-1	many	.	TRBJ2-4
TGTGCCAGCAACGACCTGTCTCAGCCCCAGCATTTT	CASNDLSQPQHF	12	TRBV27	.	.	TRBJ1-5
TGTGCCAGCAGTCGGGACTCTAGCACAGATACGCAGTATTTT	CASSRDSSTDTQYF	14	TRBV11-3	.	.	TRBJ2-3
TGTGCCACCGCCCCGCTATCCCCAACCTATACGCAGTATTTT	CATAPLSPTYTQYF	14	TRBV19	.	.	TRBJ2-3
TGTGCCAGCAGCGTAGTCAGGGATGCTGAAGCTTTCTTT	CASSVVRDAEAFF	13	TRBV9	.	.	TRBJ1-1
TGTGCCAGCAGTTTTACCGCAGGCCCCACCGGGGAGCTGTTTTTT	CASSFTAGPTGELFF	15	TRBV12-3/TRBV12-4	.	.	TRBJ2-2
TGTGCCAGCAGCTTAGGGACAGGGGTCAATCAGCCCCAGCATTTT	CASSLGTGVNQPQHF	15	TRBV7-8	many	TRBD1	TRBJ1-5
TGCGCCAGCAGCGGGCGGGAGGGCGCTGAGACCCAGTACTTC	CASSGREGAETQYF	14	TRBV4-1	few	TRBD2	TRBJ2-5
TGCGCCAGCAGCTCGACTAGCGGGAGGGGTTACGAGCAGTACTTC	CASSSTSGRGYEQYF	15	TRBV5-1	many	TRBD2	TRBJ2-7
TGTGCCAGCAGTTACAGGGGGAGAGGAGAGACCCAGTACTTC	CASSYRGRGETQYF	14	TRBV6-9	few	TRBD1	TRBJ2-5
TGTGCCAGCAGCCAAGGATCGGACCCCGCGGATACGCAGTATTTT	CASSQGSDPADTQYF	15	TRBV4-2	few	.	TRBJ2-3
TGTGCCAGCAGATTAGCGGGAGGTGGGAACATTCAGTACTTC	CASRLAGGGNIQYF	14	TRBV12-3/TRBV12-4	.	TRBD2	TRBJ2-4
TGCGCCAGCAGCGAGACAGGGGTAAATTCACCCCTCCACTTT	CASSETGVNSPLHF	14	TRBV5-1	once	TRBD1	TRBJ1-6
TGTGCCAGCAGACCGCTCTGGTCATCGGGGCCTTTCAACTATGGCTACACCTTC	CASRPLWSSGPFNYGYTF	18	TRBV28	few	.	TRBJ1-2
TGCGCCAGCAGTACTAGCGGGACCAGCTACGAGCAGTACTTC	CASSTSGTSYEQYF	14	TRBV5-1	.	TRBD2	TRBJ2-7
TGTGCCAGCAGGGACCTAAGCGGCCGTAGGGAGCAGTACTTC	CASRDLSGRREQYF	14	TRBV6-1	few	.	TRBJ2-7
TGTGCCAGCAGACCCGGAGGGACAGGGGATGGCCAAGAGACCCAGTACTTC	CASRPGGTGDGQETQYF	17	TRBV28	.	TRBD1	TRBJ2-5
TGTGCCAGCAGTTTCGGTAGCCGGGCCGGGGAGCTGTTTTTT	CASSFGSRAGELFF	14	TRBV28	few	.	TRBJ2-2
TGTGCCTGGCTGGACAGGGATACGCAGTATTTT	CAWLDRDTQYF	11	TRBV30	.	TRBD1	TRBJ2-3
TGTGCCAGCAGTACGGGGACTAGCTTCTACACAGATACGCAGTATTTT	CASSTGTSFYTDTQYF	16	TRBV12-3/TRBV12-4	.	TRBD2	TRBJ2-3
TGTGCCAGCAGTTTTGGGAGATCCGAGCAGTACTTC	CASSFGRSEQYF	12	TRBV6-2/TRBV6-3	.	.	TRBJ2-7
TGCGCCAGCAGCTTGGAGGGGGGAGCCGTTTGGGATACGCAGTATTTT	CASSLEGGAVWDTQYF	16	TRBV5-1	.	.	TRBJ2-3
TGTGCCAGCAGCTGGGAGACAGGGGGAAATGAGCAGTTCTTC	CASSWETGGNEQFF	14	TRBV5-5	.	TRBD1	TRBJ2-1
TGCGCCAGCAGCCCAGGGACTATGTACGAGCAGTACTTC	CASSPGTMYEQYF	13	TRBV5-1	few	TRBD2	TRBJ2-7
TGCAGTGCCCACGACCTGACAGGGGGAGAAACTGAAGCTTTCTTT	CSAHDLTGGETEAFF	15	TRBV20-1	many	TRBD1	TRBJ1-1
TGTGCCAGCAGCCGTGGTAGCAGCGAGACCCAGTACTTC	CASSRGSSETQYF	13	TRBV3-1	many	.	TRBJ2-5
TGTGCCAGCAGTTTATACAAGACCGGGGAGCTGTTTTTT	CASSLYKTGELFF	13	TRBV28	.	.	TRBJ2-2
TGTGCCAGCAGCCAAGCCTCTGGGGGAAACACCATATATTTT	CASSQASGGNTIYF	14	TRBV3-1	few	.	TRBJ1-3
TGTGCCAGCAGCGATACAGGGCTTTCTAATGAAAAACTGTTTTTT	CASSDTGLSNEKLFF	15	TRBV11-2	few	.	TRBJ1-4
TGTGCCACCAGCAGAGGGACAGGACGAAATCAGCCCCAGCATTTT	CATSRGTGRNQPQHF	15	TRBV15	.	TRBD1	TRBJ1-5